The entry that follows covers one TCR beta chain sequence. After removal of 2 bases from V and 5 bases from J, the junction contained 8 bases not matched to a gene. Germline-derived CDR1 and CDR2 are MNHEY and SMNVEV (reference sequence). This CDR3 is built from 15 residues. Some clones are missing from TCRdb's copy, which holds only in-frame ones; the method was immunoSEQ multiplex PCR. Altogether 40,000 to 45,000 clones are present, around nine tenths being singletons, with the ten largest covering roughly 3.8%. The sample comes from a study of blood T cell repertoires in COVID-19. The source is a man aged 40-49 years with COVID-19, enrolled during active disease. The rearrangement joins TRBV27 to TRBJ2-7; 8 bases map to TRBD1. Sequenced: peripheral blood. The CDR3 sequence is CASSLLTDRVHEQYF. CDR3 in DNA: TGTGCCAGCAGTTTACTAACGGACAGGGTTCACGAGCAGTACTTC.